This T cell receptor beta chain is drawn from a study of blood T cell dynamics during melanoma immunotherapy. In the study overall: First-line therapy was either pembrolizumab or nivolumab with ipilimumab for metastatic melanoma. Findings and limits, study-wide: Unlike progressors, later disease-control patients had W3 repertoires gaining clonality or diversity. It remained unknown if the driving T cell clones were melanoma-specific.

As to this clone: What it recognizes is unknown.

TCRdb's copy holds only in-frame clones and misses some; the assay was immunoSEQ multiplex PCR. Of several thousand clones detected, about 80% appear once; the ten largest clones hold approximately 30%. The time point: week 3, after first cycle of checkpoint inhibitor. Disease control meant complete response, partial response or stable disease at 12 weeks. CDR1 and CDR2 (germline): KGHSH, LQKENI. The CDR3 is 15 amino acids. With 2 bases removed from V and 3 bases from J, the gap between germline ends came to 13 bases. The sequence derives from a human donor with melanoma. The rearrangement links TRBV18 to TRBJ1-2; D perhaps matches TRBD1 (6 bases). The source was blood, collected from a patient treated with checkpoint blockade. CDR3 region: CASSPVGALDYGYTF. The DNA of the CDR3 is TGTGCCAGCTCACCAGTGGGGGCCCTGGACTATGGCTACACCTTC.